A selection of T cell receptor beta chains follows, all from one sample in a study of control samples from healthy donors and cancer patients. Using immunoSEQ multiplex PCR, the repertoire was profiled, and TCRdb retains in-frame clones only, with some absent. The sample records 80,000 to 100,000 clones, approximately 80% being singletons. The sequenced sample was blood. These receptors were taken from a woman aged 25 to 39 in good health. CDR3s include the opening cysteine and the closing phenylalanine or tryptophan. A D gene is named only where the DNA matches it firmly. The size field is filled for only some rows; it gives once, few, many or a size class.

clone size | D gene | J gene | V gene | CDR3 DNA | CDR3 protein
- | - | TRBJ2-5 | TRBV14 | TGTGCCAGCAGCCAAGAGCGCCTAGTGGGAGAGACCCAGTACTTC | CASSQERLVGETQYF
few | TRBD2 | TRBJ2-3 | TRBV12-5 | TGTGCTAGTGGTTTGGCCCTAGCGGGGGGGCCTTATACGCAGTATTTT | CASGLALAGGPYTQYF
once | TRBD1 | TRBJ1-2 | TRBV4-1 | TGCGCCAGCAGCCAAGCCCCTGAGACAGGGGGCTATGGCTACACCTTC | CASSQAPETGGYGYTF
- | - | TRBJ2-2 | TRBV19 | TGTGCCAGTAGTACATCAATATCCGGGGAGCTGTTTTTT | CASSTSISGELFF
- | - | TRBJ2-3 | TRBV4-3 | TGCGCCAGCAGCCAAGATCCCGGGAAAGATACGCAGTATTTT | CASSQDPGKDTQYF
- | TRBD2 | TRBJ2-3 | TRBV7-3 | TGTGCCAGCAGCCGCGGGACTAGCACCACAGATACGCAGTATTTT | CASSRGTSTTDTQYF
- | TRBD2 | TRBJ2-3 | TRBV6-6 | TGTGCCAGCTTATCGGGCGGGGGGCACACAGATACGCAGTATTTT | CASLSGGGHTDTQYF
once | TRBD1 | TRBJ1-2 | TRBV7-8 | TGTGCCAGCAGCACCCGGGACAGGGGACAGGATGGCTACACCTTC | CASSTRDRGQDGYTF
once | TRBD2 | TRBJ2-5 | TRBV6-5 | TGTGCCAGCTCCTGGACTAGCGATGGGACCCAGTACTTC | CASSWTSDGTQYF
- | - | TRBJ1-1 | TRBV30 | TGTGCCTGGAGGTCGTTAAGGGCGGGCACTGAAGCTTTCTTT | CAWRSLRAGTEAFF
- | - | TRBJ2-2 | TRBV12-3/TRBV12-4 | TGTGCCAGCAAAGCGGGTTTCAGCGGGGAGCTGTTTTTT | CASKAGFSGELFF
- | - | TRBJ2-3 | TRBV5-5 | TGTGCCAGCAGCCCTACCCAATGGAATGGTGATACGCAGTATTTT | CASSPTQWNGDTQYF
- | - | TRBJ1-1 | TRBV5-1 | TGCGCCAGCAGCCCGTCCGGCATGAACACTGAAGCTTTCTTT | CASSPSGMNTEAFF
- | - | TRBJ1-1 | TRBV14 | TGTGCCAGCAGCCATTTCCGGGACCACAACACTGAAGCTTTCTTT | CASSHFRDHNTEAFF
- | - | TRBJ1-3 | TRBV10-3 | TGTGCCATCAGGGTGACGGTTGGAAACACCATATATTTT | CAIRVTVGNTIYF
- | - | TRBJ2-5 | TRBV7-6 | TGTGCCAGCAGCCCCCAGAGGGGGGTACTCGAGACCCAGTACTTC | CASSPQRGVLETQYF
- | - | TRBJ2-2 | TRBV2 | TGTGCCAGCAAGTACAGGGAAGGCACCGGGGAGCTGTTTTTT | CASKYREGTGELFF
- | TRBD1 | TRBJ1-2 | TRBV6-5 | TGTGCCAGCAGTTACATTAGGACAGGGGGTGGCTATGGCTACACCTTC | CASSYIRTGGGYGYTF
- | - | TRBJ2-7 | TRBV6-5 | TGTGCCAGCAGCGTGAACAGGTTTCGCGACGAGCAGTACTTC | CASSVNRFRDEQYF
- | TRBD2 | TRBJ2-2 | TRBV7-2 | TGTGCCAGCAGTGGTTTAGGGACTAGCGGCGGGGAGCTGTTTTTT | CASSGLGTSGGELFF
- | - | TRBJ2-2 | TRBV11-1 | TGTGCCAGCAGCTTAGCGGCCGGGGTCAGAACCGGGGAGCTGTTTTTT | CASSLAAGVRTGELFF
few | - | TRBJ1-2 | TRBV19 | TGTGCCAGTAGTCCGGGAGGACGTCCTAACTATGGCTACACCTTC | CASSPGGRPNYGYTF
- | - | TRBJ2-3 | TRBV6-6 | TGTGCCAGCAGTTATGGAGATACGCAGTATTTT | CASSYGDTQYF
- | - | TRBJ1-1 | TRBV3-1/TRBV3-2 | TGTGCCAGCAGCCAAGATAGGGCGAATGAAGCTTTCTTT | CASSQDRANEAFF
- | - | TRBJ1-1 | TRBV11-2 | TGTGCCAGCAGCTTAGCCTTGGGCTCTGGAGCTTTCTTT | CASSLALGSGAFF
once | TRBD1 | TRBJ2-7 | TRBV7-6 | TGTGCCAGCAGCCGGGACAGGTCCGCCGAGCAGTACTTC | CASSRDRSAEQYF